The TCR beta chain under discussion was sequenced for a study of cytomegalovirus exposure and HLA in healthy donors. Study-wide findings and caveats: TCR beta chains associated with HLA were, in a later analysis, more clonally expanded than equally common others. Most subjects had HLA-A and HLA-B alleles reportedly predicted accurately by TCR beta sequences.

Each donor's status was that of a healthy bone marrow donor. PCR employed 60 Vbeta and 13 Jbeta primers. Per the study methods: About 88 million unique TCR beta chains, around 10 million of them shared, were counted by a later analysis. This table comes from immunoSEQ multiplex PCR, and its TCRdb copy is limited to in-frame clones, with some not included. V and J calls and clone size follow that table, whereas D and trimming were derived from the DNA. Seen here are 100,000 to 150,000 clones, less than 90% observed once, and the top ten hold 20%. This clone turned up a few times. Its target is unknown. V lost 11 bases and J lost 3; bases outside the gene matches: 7. The CDR3 is 12 residues long. Per germline, CDR1 ENHRY and CDR2 SYGVKD.

Material for sequencing was PBMCs. The chain joins TRBV10-3 to TRBJ2-7; the match to TRBD1 covers 7 bases. The clonotype comes from a man younger than 35 in good health and CMV-seropositive. The CDR3 loop reads CAFSRDSYEQYF. CDR3 DNA sequence: TGTGCCTTTTCCCGGGACAGCTACGAGCAGTACTTC.